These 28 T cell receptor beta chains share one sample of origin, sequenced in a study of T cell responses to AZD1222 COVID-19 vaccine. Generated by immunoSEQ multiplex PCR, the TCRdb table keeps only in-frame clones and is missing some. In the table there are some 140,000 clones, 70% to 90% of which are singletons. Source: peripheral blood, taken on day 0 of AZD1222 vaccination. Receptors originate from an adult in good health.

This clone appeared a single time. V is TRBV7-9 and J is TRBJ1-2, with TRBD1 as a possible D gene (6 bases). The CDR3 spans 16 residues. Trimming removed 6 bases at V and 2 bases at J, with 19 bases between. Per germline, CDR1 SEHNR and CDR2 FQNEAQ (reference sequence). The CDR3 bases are TGTGCCAGCAGACCAATTAGGGACACCCTAAACTATGGCTACACCTTC. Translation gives CASRPIRDTLNYGYTF.

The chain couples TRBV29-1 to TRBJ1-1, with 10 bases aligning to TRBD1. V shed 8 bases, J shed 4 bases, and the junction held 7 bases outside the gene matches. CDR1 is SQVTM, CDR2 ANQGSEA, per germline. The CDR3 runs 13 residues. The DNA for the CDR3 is TGCAGCTCACTTCGGACAGGGGGCACTGAAGCTTTCTTT. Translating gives CSSLRTGGTEAFF.

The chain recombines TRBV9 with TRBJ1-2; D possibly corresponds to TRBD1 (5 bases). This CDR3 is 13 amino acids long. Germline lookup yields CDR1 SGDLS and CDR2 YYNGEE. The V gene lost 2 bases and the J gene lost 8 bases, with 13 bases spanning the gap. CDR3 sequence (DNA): TGTGCCAGCAGCGTGGGAGGGGACTGGGGCTACACCTTC. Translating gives CASSVGGDWGYTF.

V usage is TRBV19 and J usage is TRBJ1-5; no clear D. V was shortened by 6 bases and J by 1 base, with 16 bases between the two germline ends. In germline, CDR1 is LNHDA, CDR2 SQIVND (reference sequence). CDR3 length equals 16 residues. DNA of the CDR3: TGTGCCAGTAGGTCGAACGCCCGGCTAAGCAATCAGCCCCAGCATTTT. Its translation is CASRSNARLSNQPQHF. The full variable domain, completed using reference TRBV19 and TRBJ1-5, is DGGITQSPKYLFRKEGQNVTLSCEQNLNHDAMYWYRQDPGQGLRLIYYSQIVNDFQKGDIAEGYSVSREKKESFPLTVTSAQKNPTAFYLCASRSNARLSNQPQHFGDGTRLSIL.

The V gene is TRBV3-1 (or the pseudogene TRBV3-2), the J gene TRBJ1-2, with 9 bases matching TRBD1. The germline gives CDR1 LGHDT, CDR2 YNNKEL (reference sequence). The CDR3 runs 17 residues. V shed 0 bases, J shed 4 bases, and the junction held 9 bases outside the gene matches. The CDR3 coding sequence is TGTGCCAGCAGCCAAGATATTCGGGACAGGGTACGCTATGGCTACACCTTC. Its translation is CASSQDIRDRVRYGYTF.

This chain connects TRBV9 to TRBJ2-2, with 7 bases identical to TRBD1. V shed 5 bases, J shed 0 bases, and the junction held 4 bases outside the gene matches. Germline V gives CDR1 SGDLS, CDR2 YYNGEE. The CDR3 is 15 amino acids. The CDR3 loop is CASSGQAANTGELFF. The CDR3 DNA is TGTGCCAGCAGTGGACAGGCAGCGAACACCGGGGAGCTGTTTTTT.

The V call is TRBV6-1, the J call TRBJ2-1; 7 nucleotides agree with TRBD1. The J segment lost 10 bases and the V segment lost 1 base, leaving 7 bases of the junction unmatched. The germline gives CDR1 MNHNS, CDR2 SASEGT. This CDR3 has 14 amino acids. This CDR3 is CASSEGGIGGEQFF. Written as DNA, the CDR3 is TGTGCCAGCAGTGAAGGTGGTATAGGGGGCGAGCAGTTCTTC.

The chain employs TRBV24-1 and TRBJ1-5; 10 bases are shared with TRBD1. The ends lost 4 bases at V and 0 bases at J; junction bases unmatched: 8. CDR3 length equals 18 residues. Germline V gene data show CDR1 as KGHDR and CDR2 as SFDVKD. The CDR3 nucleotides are TGTGCCACCAGTGAGGCGACAGGGGGCAGTTATAGCAATCAGCCCCAGCATTTT. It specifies CATSEATGGSYSNQPQHF.

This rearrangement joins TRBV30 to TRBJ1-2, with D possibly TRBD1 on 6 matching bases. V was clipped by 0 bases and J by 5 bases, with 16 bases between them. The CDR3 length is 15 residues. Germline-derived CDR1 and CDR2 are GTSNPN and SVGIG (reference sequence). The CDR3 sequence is CAWSVLTGAAYGYTF. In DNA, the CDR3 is TGTGCCTGGAGTGTACTGACAGGAGCAGCTTATGGCTACACCTTC.

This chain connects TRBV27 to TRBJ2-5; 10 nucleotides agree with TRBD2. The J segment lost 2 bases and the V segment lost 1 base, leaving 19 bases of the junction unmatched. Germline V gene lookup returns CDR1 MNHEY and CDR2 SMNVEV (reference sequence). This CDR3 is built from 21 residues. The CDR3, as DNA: TGTGCCAGCAGTTTATGGTCTCCTTTGTCTTTAGCGGGGGGTCTTCAAGAGACCCAGTACTTC. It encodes CASSLWSPLSLAGGLQETQYF.

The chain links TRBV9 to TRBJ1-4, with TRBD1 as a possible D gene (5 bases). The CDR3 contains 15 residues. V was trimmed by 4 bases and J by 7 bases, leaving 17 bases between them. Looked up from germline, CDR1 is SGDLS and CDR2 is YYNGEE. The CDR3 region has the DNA TGTGCCAGCAGCCCTGGTCCCGGGACGAGTGAAAAACTGTTTTTT. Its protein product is CASSPGPGTSEKLFF.

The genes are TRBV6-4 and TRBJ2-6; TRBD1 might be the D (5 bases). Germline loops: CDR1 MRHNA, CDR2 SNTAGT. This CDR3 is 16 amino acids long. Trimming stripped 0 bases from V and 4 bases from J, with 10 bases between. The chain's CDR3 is CASSDSGVGGANVLTF. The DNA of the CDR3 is TGTGCCAGCAGTGACTCAGGGGTTGGAGGGGCCAACGTCCTGACTTTC.

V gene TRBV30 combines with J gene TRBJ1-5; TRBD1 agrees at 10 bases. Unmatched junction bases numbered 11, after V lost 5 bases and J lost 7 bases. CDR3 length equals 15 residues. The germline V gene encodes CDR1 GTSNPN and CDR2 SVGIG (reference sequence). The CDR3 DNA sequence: TGTGCCTGGCAATCGACAGGGGGCGCGGGGCAGCCCCAGCATTTT. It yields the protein CAWQSTGGAGQPQHF. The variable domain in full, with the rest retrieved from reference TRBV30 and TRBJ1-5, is SQTIHQWPATLVQPVGSPLSLECTVEGTSNPNLYWYRQAAGRGLQLLFYSVGIGQISSEVPQNLSASRPQDRQFILSSKKLLLSDSGFYLCAWQSTGGAGQPQHFGDGTRLSIL.

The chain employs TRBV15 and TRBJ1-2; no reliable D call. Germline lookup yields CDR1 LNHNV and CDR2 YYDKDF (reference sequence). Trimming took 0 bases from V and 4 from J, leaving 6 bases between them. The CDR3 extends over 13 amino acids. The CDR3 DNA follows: TGTGCCACCAGCAGAGATCGAAGCTATGGCTACACCTTC. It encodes CATSRDRSYGYTF. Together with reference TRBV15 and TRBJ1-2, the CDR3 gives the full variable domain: DAMVIQNPRYQVTQFGKPVTLSCSQTLNHNVMYWYQQKSSQAPKLLFHYYDKDFNNEADTPDNFQSRRPNTSFCFLDIRSPGLGDTAMYLCATSRDRSYGYTFGSGTRLTVV.

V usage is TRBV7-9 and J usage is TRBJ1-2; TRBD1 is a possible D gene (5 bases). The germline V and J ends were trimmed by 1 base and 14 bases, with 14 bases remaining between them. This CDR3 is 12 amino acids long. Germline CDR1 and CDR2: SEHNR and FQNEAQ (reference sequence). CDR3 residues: CASSLEVPGLTF. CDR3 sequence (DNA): TGTGCCAGCAGCTTAGAGGTCCCGGGGCTTACCTTC. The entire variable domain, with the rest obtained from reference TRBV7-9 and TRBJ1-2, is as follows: DTGVSQNPRHKITKRGQNVTFRCDPISEHNRLYWYRQTLGQGPEFLTYFQNEAQLEKSRLLSDRFSAERPKGSFSTLEIQRTEQGDSAMYLCASSLEVPGLTFGSGTRLTVV.

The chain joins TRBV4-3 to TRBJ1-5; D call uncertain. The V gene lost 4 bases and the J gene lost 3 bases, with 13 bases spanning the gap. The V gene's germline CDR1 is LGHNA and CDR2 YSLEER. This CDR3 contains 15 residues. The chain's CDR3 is CASSLSHYDNQPQHF. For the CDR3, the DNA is TGCGCCAGCAGCCTGAGCCATTATGACAATCAGCCCCAGCATTTT.

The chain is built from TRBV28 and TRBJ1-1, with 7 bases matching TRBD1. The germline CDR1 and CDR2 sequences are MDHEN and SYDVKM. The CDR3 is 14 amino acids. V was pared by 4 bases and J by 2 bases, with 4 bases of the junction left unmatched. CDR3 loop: CASSSQGTNTEAFF. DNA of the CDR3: TGTGCCAGCAGTTCACAGGGGACCAACACTGAAGCTTTCTTT.

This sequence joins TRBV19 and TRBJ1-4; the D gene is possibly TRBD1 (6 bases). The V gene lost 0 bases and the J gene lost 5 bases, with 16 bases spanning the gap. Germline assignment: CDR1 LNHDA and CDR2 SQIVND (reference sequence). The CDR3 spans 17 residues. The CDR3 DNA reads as TGTGCCAGTAGTATAGATCTTCCGGGACAAAGGAATGAAAAACTGTTTTTT. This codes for CASSIDLPGQRNEKLFF.

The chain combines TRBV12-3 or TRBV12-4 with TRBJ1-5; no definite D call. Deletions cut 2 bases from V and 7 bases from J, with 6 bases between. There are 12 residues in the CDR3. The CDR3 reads CASSLPAQPQHF. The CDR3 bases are TGTGCCAGCAGTTTACCGGCCCAGCCCCAGCATTTT.

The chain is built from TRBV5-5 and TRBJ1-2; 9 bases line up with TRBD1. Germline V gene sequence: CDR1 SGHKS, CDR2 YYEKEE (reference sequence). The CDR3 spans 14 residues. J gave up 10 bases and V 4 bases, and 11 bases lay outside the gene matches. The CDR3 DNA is TGTGCCAGCAGCGTTGGACAGGGGAGAAGTCTCTACACCTTC. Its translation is CASSVGQGRSLYTF.

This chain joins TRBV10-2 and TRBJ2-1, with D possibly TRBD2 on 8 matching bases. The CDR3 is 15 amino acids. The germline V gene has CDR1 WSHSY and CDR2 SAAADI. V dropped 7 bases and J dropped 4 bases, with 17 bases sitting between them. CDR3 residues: CASIGGGGRYNEQFF. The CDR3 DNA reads TGCGCCAGCATAGGGGGCGGGGGGCGATACAATGAGCAGTTCTTC.

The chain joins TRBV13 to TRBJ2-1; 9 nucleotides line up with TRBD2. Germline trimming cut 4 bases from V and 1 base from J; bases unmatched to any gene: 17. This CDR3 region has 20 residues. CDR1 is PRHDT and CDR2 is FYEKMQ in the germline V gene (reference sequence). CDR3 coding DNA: TGTGCCAGCAGCTCACCTTCGTACCCCCATAGCGGGAGTTCCTACAATGAGCAGTTCTTC. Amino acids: CASSSPSYPHSGSSYNEQFF.

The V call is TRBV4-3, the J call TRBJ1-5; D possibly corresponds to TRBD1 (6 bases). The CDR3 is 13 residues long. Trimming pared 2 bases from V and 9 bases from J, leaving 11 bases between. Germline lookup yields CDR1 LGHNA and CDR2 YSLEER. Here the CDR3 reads CASSQNREGPQHF. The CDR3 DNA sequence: TGCGCCAGCAGCCAAAACAGGGAAGGGCCCCAGCATTTT.

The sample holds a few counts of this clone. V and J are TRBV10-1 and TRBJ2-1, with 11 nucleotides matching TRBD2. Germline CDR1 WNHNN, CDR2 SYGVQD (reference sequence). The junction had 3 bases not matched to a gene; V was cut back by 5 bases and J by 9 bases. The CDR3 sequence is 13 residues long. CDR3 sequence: CASSTSGSGEQFF. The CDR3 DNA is TGCGCCAGCAGTACTAGCGGGAGTGGTGAGCAGTTCTTC.

The CDR3 is CASTSSAGQNNSPLHF. The CDR3 coding sequence is TGTGCCAGCACCTCGTCGGCGGGACAGAACAATTCACCCCTCCACTTT. V usage is TRBV7-2 and J usage is TRBJ1-6; 7 nucleotides align to TRBD1. Germline CDR1 and CDR2: SGHTA and FQGNSA. With V trimmed by 7 bases and J by 7 bases, 13 bases remained unmatched. The CDR3 loop spans 16 amino acids.

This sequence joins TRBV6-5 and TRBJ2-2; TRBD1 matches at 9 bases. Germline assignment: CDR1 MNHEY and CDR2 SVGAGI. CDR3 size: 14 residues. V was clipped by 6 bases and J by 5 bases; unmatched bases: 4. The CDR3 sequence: CASRGQGDTGELFF. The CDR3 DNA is TGTGCCAGCAGGGGACAGGGAGATACCGGGGAGCTGTTTTTT.

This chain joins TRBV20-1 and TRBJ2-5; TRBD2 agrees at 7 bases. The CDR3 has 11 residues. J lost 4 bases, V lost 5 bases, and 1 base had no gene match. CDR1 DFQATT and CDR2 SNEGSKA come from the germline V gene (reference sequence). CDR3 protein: CSAWGGETQYF. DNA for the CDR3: TGCAGTGCTTGGGGGGGAGAGACCCAGTACTTC.

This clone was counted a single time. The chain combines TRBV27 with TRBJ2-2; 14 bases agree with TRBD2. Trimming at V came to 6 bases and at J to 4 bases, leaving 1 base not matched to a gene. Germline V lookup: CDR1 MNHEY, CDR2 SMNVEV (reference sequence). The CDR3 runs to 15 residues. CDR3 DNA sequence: TGTGCCAGCAGGGGACTAGCGGGAGTCACCGGGGAGCTGTTTTTT. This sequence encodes CASRGLAGVTGELFF.